The present entry profiles one TCR beta chain with its context. Original processing methods: Amplification of reference gene primers provided the estimated nucleated cell counts. The protocol was immunoSEQ multiplex PCR, while the TCRdb copy is restricted to in-frame clones and leaves out a portion. The V and J calls and clone size were taken over from that table, and D and trimming were inferred from the DNA. The sample contains roughly 53,000 clones, 90% of which appear only once. The data belong to a study of blood T cell repertoires in COVID-19. Study-level background: COVID-19 samples from acute and convalescent phases originated in the United States, Italy and Spain. Nucleic acid was either cDNA or gDNA, and it came from T cells, B-cell-depleted T cells, or PBMCs.

Trimming removed 2 bases at V and 6 bases at J, with 13 bases between. The CDR3 has 14 residues. The germline V gene encodes CDR1 KGHSH and CDR2 LQKENI. The source material was peripheral blood. The gene calls are TRBV18 and TRBJ1-2; possibly TRBD1 for D (5 bases). The receptor comes from a woman aged 40 to 50 with active COVID-19. Here the CDR3 DNA reads TGTGCCAGCTCACCAATTCGCTCACAGGATGGCTACACCTTC. Translating it yields CASSPIRSQDGYTF.